The 22 T cell receptor beta chains given below trace back to one sample, sequenced in a study of shared clonotypes between healthy human individuals. Method: immunoSEQ multiplex PCR; TCRdb's copy keeps in-frame clones and lacks some. The table includes about 2.4 million clones, over 85% detected once. Sequenced input: naive CD4+ T cells from PBMCs. Subset indicated: CD45RA+ positively selected. The receptors were sampled from a man younger than 35 in good health. Some clones in this sample may be carry-over from other donors' samples.

J is TRBJ1-1 and V is TRBV30; 8 nucleotides align to TRBD1. J gave up 0 bases and V 6 bases, and 3 bases lay outside the gene matches. The CDR3 sequence is 13 residues long. CDR1 and CDR2 from the germline V gene are GTSNPN and SVGIG (reference sequence). Here the CDR3 DNA reads TGTGCCTGCCCGGGACAGGTGAACACTGAAGCTTTCTTT. Protein: CACPGQVNTEAFF.

This clone was observed a single time. The chain employs TRBV5-1 and TRBJ1-3; the D is unclear. Germline V lookup: CDR1 SGHRS, CDR2 YFSETQ. The ends were cut back, 5 bases at V and 7 bases at J, with 19 bases in the middle. The CDR3 totals 15 residues. CDR3 in DNA: TGCGCCAGCAGAGGTCAGTTAGAAACTTCGAACACCATATATTTT. It is translated as CASRGQLETSNTIYF.

This clone occurred a few times. The V call is TRBV10-1, the J call TRBJ1-2; TRBD1 aligns across 10 bases. The CDR3 runs to 15 residues. V shed 3 bases, J shed 6 bases, and the junction held 7 bases outside the gene matches. Germline V gene sequence: CDR1 WNHNN, CDR2 SYGVQD (reference sequence). The CDR3 protein is CASSERTGGTDGYTF. The DNA of the CDR3 is TGCGCCAGCAGTGAACGGACAGGGGGAACGGATGGCTACACCTTC.

This clone was seen once. CDR3 region: CASRFRANRDEQFF. CDR3 nucleotides: TGTGCCAGCAGATTTCGGGCCAACCGGGATGAGCAGTTCTTC. The chain uses TRBV6-6 and TRBJ2-1; no firm D call. The CDR3 is 14 amino acids. In germline, CDR1 is MNHNY, CDR2 SVGAGI (reference sequence). Between the trimmed V and J ends, which lost 6 bases and 8 bases, there was a span of 17 bases.

The V gene is TRBV30, the J gene TRBJ1-4; D call uncertain. Germline V CDR1 and CDR2: GTSNPN, SVGIG (reference sequence). The length of the CDR3 is 13 residues. V lost 1 base, J lost 4 bases, and 7 bases lay in between. The CDR3 region is CAWSGGFNEKLFF. The CDR3 DNA is TGTGCCTGGAGTGGGGGATTTAATGAAAAACTGTTTTTT.

V is TRBV7-2 and J is TRBJ1-1, with D hard to call. The CDR3 length is 13 residues. Germline V CDR1 and CDR2: SGHTA, FQGNSA. V lost 10 bases to trimming and J lost 0 bases, with 12 bases between them. CDR3 amino acids: CATLTSMNTEAFF. CDR3 DNA sequence: TGTGCCACCTTAACATCCATGAACACTGAAGCTTTCTTT.

This sequence joins TRBV28 and TRBJ1-2, with D possibly matching TRBD1 (5 bases). Trimming cost V 4 bases and J 1 base, with 19 bases left between them. There are 17 residues in the CDR3. Germline V lookup: CDR1 MDHEN, CDR2 SYDVKM. The CDR3 nucleotides are TGTGCCAGCAGTTACGGTCCCCTCTTTGGGGGTAACTATGGCTACACCTTC. Residues: CASSYGPLFGGNYGYTF.

The rearrangement links TRBV6-1 to TRBJ1-4; no reliable D call. CDR3 length equals 13 residues. Trimming shortened V by 8 bases and J by 4 bases, and 11 bases separated the two germline ends. Germline V gene lookup returns CDR1 MNHNS and CDR2 SASEGT. CDR3 in amino acids: CASRTDVNEKLFF. In DNA form, the CDR3 reads TGTGCCAGCCGAACGGACGTTAATGAAAAACTGTTTTTT.

J is TRBJ2-6 and V is TRBV7-3; D is possibly TRBD1 (5 bases). There are 16 residues in the CDR3. Germline lookup yields CDR1 SGHTA and CDR2 FQGTGA. V shed 2 bases and J shed 2 bases, with 10 bases lying between them. CDR3 coding DNA: TGTGCCAGCAGCTTAGAAGGGGCCGCTGGGGCCAACGTCCTGACTTTC. As protein: CASSLEGAAGANVLTF.

This chain uses TRBV4-2 with TRBJ1-2; D unclear. This CDR3 spans 15 amino acids. V shed 5 bases and J shed 2 bases, with 15 bases lying between them. Germline V gene lookup returns CDR1 LGHNA and CDR2 YNFKEQ. DNA of the CDR3: TGTGCCAGCAGCTTAGGAGACGCGAGAAACTATGGCTACACCTTC. This encodes CASSLGDARNYGYTF.

The V gene is TRBV28, the J gene TRBJ2-3; 7 nucleotides align to TRBD2. CDR3 size: 15 residues. Trimming took 3 bases from V and 2 from J; bases not matched to a gene: 5. Germline-derived CDR1 and CDR2 are MDHEN and SYDVKM. CDR3 in amino acids: CASSLGGRATDTQYF. In DNA form, the CDR3 reads TGTGCCAGCAGTTTGGGTGGGAGGGCCACAGATACGCAGTATTTT. Drawing the rest from reference TRBV28 and TRBJ2-3, the complete variable domain is DVKVTQSSRYLVKRTGEKVFLECVQDMDHENMFWYRQDPGLGLRLIYFSYDVKMKEKGDIPEGYSVSREKKERFSLILESASTNQTSMYLCASSLGGRATDTQYFGPGTRLTVL.

This clone was found once. Within the sample, other DNA sequences also encode this same CDR3. The chain combines TRBV19 with TRBJ1-5; weak D call: TRBD1 (5 bases). Germline CDR1 is LNHDA and CDR2 is SQIVND (reference sequence). The CDR3 contains 14 residues. V lost 2 bases to trimming and J lost 2 bases, with 7 bases between them. Here the CDR3 DNA reads TGTGCCAGTAGTATACAGGGTCGCAATCAGCCCCAGCATTTT. This encodes CASSIQGRNQPQHF. Together with reference TRBV19 and TRBJ1-5, the CDR3 gives the full variable domain: DGGITQSPKYLFRKEGQNVTLSCEQNLNHDAMYWYRQDPGQGLRLIYYSQIVNDFQKGDIAEGYSVSREKKESFPLTVTSAQKNPTAFYLCASSIQGRNQPQHFGDGTRLSIL.

The chain combines TRBV5-4 with TRBJ2-1; unclear D gene. The CDR3 is 13 amino acids. Trimming pared 3 bases from V and 5 bases from J, leaving 9 bases between. The germline V gene encodes CDR1 SGHNT and CDR2 YYREEE (reference sequence). Written as DNA, the CDR3 is TGTGCCAGCAGCTCGAATATAGACAATGAGCAGTTCTTC. Protein: CASSSNIDNEQFF.

To note about this clone: One end of the junction does not line up with germline, which may come from a read error. Other DNA sequences from this sample encode an identical CDR3 as well. The chain has TRBV18 and TRBJ2-7, with TRBD2 as a possible D gene (7 bases). The CDR3 extends over 16 amino acids. Per the germline V gene, CDR1 is KGHSH and CDR2 is LQKENI. In DNA form, the CDR3 reads TGCGCCAGCTCACCGAATTTCGGGGGGCAAAGGAACGAGCAGTACTTC. It codes for CASSPNFGGQRNEQYF.

This rearrangement joins TRBV28 to TRBJ2-1; 12 bases match TRBD2. This CDR3 has 16 residues. Germline CDR1 MDHEN, CDR2 SYDVKM. V shed 7 bases, J shed 6 bases, and the junction held 10 bases outside the gene matches. CDR3 region: CASTPTSGRPSNEQFF. In DNA, the CDR3 is TGTGCCAGCACCCCGACTAGCGGGAGACCTTCCAATGAGCAGTTCTTC.

This chain connects TRBV19 to TRBJ2-5; 11 nucleotides agree with TRBD2. Germline V gene data show CDR1 as LNHDA and CDR2 as SQIVND (reference sequence). J gave up 4 bases and V 1 base, and 5 bases lay outside the gene matches. The CDR3 extends over 16 amino acids. Here the CDR3 reads CASSIVPTSGGETQYF. In DNA form, the CDR3 reads TGTGCCAGTAGTATAGTCCCTACTAGCGGGGGAGAGACCCAGTACTTC. The whole variable domain, remainder taken from reference TRBV19 and TRBJ2-5, is DGGITQSPKYLFRKEGQNVTLSCEQNLNHDAMYWYRQDPGQGLRLIYYSQIVNDFQKGDIAEGYSVSREKKESFPLTVTSAQKNPTAFYLCASSIVPTSGGETQYFGPGTRLLVL.

This chain connects TRBV2 to TRBJ2-5, with TRBD1 matching over 8 bases. The closer fit of TRBJ2-7 to the DNA end suggests the J call may be wrong. This CDR3 has 13 amino acids. Germline values: CDR1 SNHLY, CDR2 FYNNEI. CDR3 sequence (DNA): TGTGCCAGCAGCCAGGACAGGGCTTACGAGCAGTACTTC. The encoded protein is CASSQDRAYEQYF.

The rearrangement uses TRBV7-9 and TRBJ1-4, with a possible D match to TRBD1 (6 bases). Trimming cost V 2 bases and J 6 bases, with 13 bases left between them. Germline lookup yields CDR1 SEHNR and CDR2 FQNEAQ (reference sequence). The CDR3 is made up of 15 amino acids. DNA for the CDR3: TGTGCCAGCAGCTTAAACGGAGGGGGAGATGAAAAACTGTTTTTT. Protein sequence: CASSLNGGGDEKLFF.

This chain joins TRBV5-1 and TRBJ2-5, with TRBD2 matching over 10 bases. Losses at the gene ends were 3 bases for V and 5 bases for J; bases not matched to a gene: 13. The V gene's germline CDR1 is SGHRS and CDR2 YFSETQ. The CDR3 length is 17 residues. This CDR3 reads CASSSGLAATRRETQYF. CDR3 coding DNA: TGCGCCAGCAGCTCAGGACTAGCGGCTACGAGGCGGGAGACCCAGTACTTC.

The chain recombines TRBV4-1 with TRBJ1-6; D is unclear. The CDR3 length is 16 residues. V lost 4 bases and J 7 bases, leaving 17 bases between the germline ends. The germline CDR1 and CDR2 sequences are MGHRA and YSYEKL. The CDR3 region has the DNA TGCGCCAGCAGCCCCTTCTGGACGGGAGGGAATTCACCCCTCCACTTT. As protein: CASSPFWTGGNSPLHF.

The chain links TRBV19 to TRBJ1-2; D is uncertain. The CDR3 sequence is 14 residues long. Trimming took off 3 bases at V and 3 bases at J, with 11 bases between the two ends. From germline, CDR1 is LNHDA and CDR2 SQIVND (reference sequence). CDR3 in DNA: TGTGCCAGTAGTATCGACGGCGCCCACTATGGCTACACCTTC. Translated, it gives CASSIDGAHYGYTF. The complete variable domain, with remaining parts taken from reference TRBV19 and TRBJ1-2, reads DGGITQSPKYLFRKEGQNVTLSCEQNLNHDAMYWYRQDPGQGLRLIYYSQIVNDFQKGDIAEGYSVSREKKESFPLTVTSAQKNPTAFYLCASSIDGAHYGYTFGSGTRLTVV.

This clone was observed a few times. This same CDR3 is encoded by further DNA sequences in the sample. This sequence joins TRBV6-5 and TRBJ1-1; D might be TRBD1 (6 bases). CDR3 length: 13 amino acids. In germline, CDR1 is MNHEY, CDR2 SVGAGI. Trimming left V 2 bases short and J 4 bases short, with 8 bases between. Here the CDR3 reads CASSYRGGTEAFF. DNA of the CDR3: TGTGCCAGCAGTTACAGGGGGGGCACTGAAGCTTTCTTT.